These 27 T cell receptor delta chains were sequenced from one sample in a study of gammadelta T cells in human blood. TCRdb re-called the RT-PCR reads with CATT. The repertoire includes over 350 delta-chain clones, about 11% of them detected once, and 27% sits in the top ten. The sequenced material came from non-Vgamma9Vdelta2 gamma-delta T cells from infant blood. Receptor source: a human donor.

This clone has just a few counts. Since a far larger clone is one base different, this is likely a read error. The same CDR3 arises from other DNA sequences in this sample as well. This chain connects TRDV1 to TRDJ2; 7 bases are shared with TRDD2. Germline V gives CDR1 TSWWSYY, CDR2 QGS. V lost 2 bases to trimming and J lost 3 bases; unmatched junction nucleotides: 18. The CDR3 sequence is 20 residues long. The CDR3 loop reads CALGEGRVPTQLMVTAQLFF. CDR3 DNA: TGTGCTCTTGGGGAAGGGCGGGTTCCTACCCAATTAATGGTGACAGCACAACTCTTCTTT.

This clone is labeled as large. The chain joins TRDV1 to TRDJ1, with 12 nucleotides matching TRDD3. The CDR3 is 20 amino acids. With V trimmed by 1 base and J by 0 bases, 12 bases remained unmatched. Germline assignment: CDR1 TSWWSYY and CDR2 QGS. The CDR3 is CALGEHAGGYAVTYTDKLIF. For the CDR3, the DNA is TGTGCTCTTGGGGAACATGCTGGGGGATACGCGGTAACCTACACCGATAAACTCATCTTT.

This clone was seen more than once but under ten times. A much bigger clone sits one base away, suggesting this may be a read error. V usage is TRDV1 and J usage is TRDJ1, with D possibly TRDD3 on 5 matching bases. The germline CDR1 and CDR2 sequences are TSWWSYY and QGS. The CDR3 extends over 20 amino acids. V gave up 4 bases and J gave up 0 bases, with 27 bases separating them. Here the CDR3 reads CALGADREGPSDTYTDKLIF. The CDR3 DNA reads TGTGCTCTTGGGGCCGACAGGGAGGGGCCGAGCGATACTTACACCGATAAACTCATCTTT.

As concerns this clone: This may stem from a read error, because a much larger clone lies one nucleotide away. The chain joins TRDV3 to TRDJ1; 7 nucleotides align to TRDD3. No J gene is reported in TCRdb; it was inferred here by comparing the DNA with germline. Trimming cost V 2 bases and J 1 base; bases outside gene matches: 19. The CDR3 runs to 18 residues. CDR1 is TVYSNPD, CDR2 GDNSRS, per germline (reference sequence). CDR3 protein: CAFGPPVLGPRATDKLIF. The CDR3 DNA reads as TGTGCCTTTGGTCCTCCTGTACTGGGGCCGAGGGCCACCGATAAACTCATCTTT.

Comments on this clone: This likely stems from a read error, as it lies one base from a far larger clone. The sample has other DNA sequences that encode this CDR3 too. The chain links TRDV1 to TRDJ2; D perhaps matches TRDD2 (5 bases). Germline loops: CDR1 TSWWSYY, CDR2 QGS. The CDR3 is 20 residues long. Between the trimmed V and J ends, which lost 2 bases and 3 bases, there was a span of 25 bases. Written as DNA, the CDR3 is TGTGCTCTTGGGGAAGGGCGGGTGCCTACCCAATTGATGGTGACAGCACAACTCTTCTTT. It is translated as CALGEGRVPTQLMVTAQLFF.

A remark on this clone: This may stem from a read error, because a much larger clone lies one nucleotide away. Other DNA sequences within the sample encode an identical CDR3. This chain uses TRAV38-2/DV8 with TRDJ1; 7 positions match TRDD3. TCRdb does not report a J gene; here it was assigned by matching the DNA to germline references. This CDR3 is 19 amino acids long. The V gene's germline CDR1 is TSESDYY and CDR2 QEAYKQQN. Trimming took 0 bases from V and 3 from J; bases not matched to a gene: 17. This chain's CDR3 is CAYRSGLPLGDRSSDKLIF. Here the CDR3 DNA reads TGTGCTTATAGGAGCGGCCTCCCACTTGGGGATAGAAGCTCCGATAAACTCATCTTT.

Within the sample, this clone is hyperexpanded. Other nucleotide sequences in the sample specify the same CDR3. This rearrangement joins TRDV1 to TRDJ1; the D is unclear. There are 20 residues in the CDR3. Trimming removed 2 bases from V and 0 bases from J, with 25 bases in between. The germline CDR1 and CDR2 sequences are TSWWSYY and QGS. CDR3 amino acids: CALGEGVLLFGPNYTDKLIF. CDR3 DNA: TGTGCTCTTGGGGAAGGCGTACTACTGTTTGGGCCGAACTACACCGATAAACTCATCTTT.

This clone was detected only a few times. A read error is possible here, since a much larger clone lies one base away. Within the sample, other DNA sequences also encode this same CDR3. The chain recombines TRDV1 with TRDJ2; 7 bases line up with TRDD3. From germline, CDR1 is TSWWSYY and CDR2 QGS. The CDR3 totals 16 residues. CDR3 residues: CALGERILKGGSQLFF. CDR3 DNA sequence: TGTGCTCTGGGGGAACGCATACTAAAAGGGGGATCACAACTCTTCTTT.

This clone was seen a few times. A much larger clone differs by one base, so this may be a read error. The identical CDR3 is also encoded by other nucleotide sequences in the sample. V usage is TRDV1 and J usage is TRDJ1, with 9 bases lining up with TRDD3. This CDR3 contains 22 residues. Losses at the gene ends were 0 bases for V and 0 bases for J; bases not matched to a gene: 20. CDR1 TSWWSYY and CDR2 QGS come from the germline V gene. Written as DNA, the CDR3 is TGTGCTCTTGGGGAACTAGCCGCCTACTACTGGACTGGGGGACCCTACACCGATAAACTCATCTTT. Its protein is CALGELAAYYWTGGPYTDKLIF.

This clone is large by share. The J gene was identified as TRDJ1, and no V gene was called; TRDD3 was called by the table and not checked on the DNA. This CDR3 spans 16 amino acids. The CDR3 reads CAFHTGRWGPPAKLIF. The CDR3, as DNA: TGTGCCTTCCACACGGGCCGCTGGGGGCCCCCGGCTAAACTCATCTTT.

Of note for this clone: A much more abundant neighbour one base away suggests this may be a read error. Other DNA sequences in this specimen translate into the identical CDR3. The V call is TRDV1, the J call TRDJ1, with TRDD3 as a possible D gene (6 bases). From germline, CDR1 is TSWWSYY and CDR2 QGS. The CDR3 length is 18 residues. CDR3 nucleotides: TGTGCTCTGGGGGAAAGAGCTACTTCCCTGGGGACCACCGATAAACTCATCTTT. Its protein is CALGERATSLGTTDKLIF.

In the case of this clone: This could be a read error, since a much larger clone is one nucleotide away. The chain is built from TRDV1 and TRDJ1, with 10 bases identical to TRDD3. The length of the CDR3 is 19 residues. The germline V gene has CDR1 TSWWSYY and CDR2 QGS. V dropped 3 bases and J dropped 1; count of bases not matched to a gene: 14. The CDR3 loop reads CALGEMRPTGGWVTDKLIF. The CDR3 coding sequence is TGTGCTCTTGGGGAGATGCGTCCTACTGGGGGATGGGTCACCGATAAACTCATCTTT.

Note on this clone: A much more abundant neighbour one base away suggests this may be a read error. The chain joins TRDV2 to TRDJ1; tentatively, D is TRDD3 (5 bases). The J gene, left out of TCRdb, was set here by checking the DNA against germline. The CDR3 extends over 16 amino acids. CDR1 and CDR2 from the germline V gene are GEAIGNYY and EKD. The CDR3 DNA is TGTGCATGTGACACCGACGAATACGGGGTCTCCGATAAACTCATCTTT. It specifies CACDTDEYGVSDKLIF.

A note on this clone: One base away lies a much larger clone, so this may be a sequencing read error. The chain couples TRDV3 to TRDJ1; 8 nucleotides agree with TRDD3. J lost 2 bases, V lost 3 bases, and 17 bases had no gene match. The CDR3 has 17 residues. Germline lookup yields CDR1 TVYSNPD and CDR2 GDNSRS (reference sequence). The CDR3 nucleotides read TGTGCCTTCGACTTCATATTGGGGGATGTGGGGACCGATAAACTCATCTTT. It translates to CAFDFILGDVGTDKLIF.

There are a few counts of this clone. A read error likely explains this, since a far larger clone differs by one base. V gene TRDV1 combines with J gene TRDJ1; D may be TRDD3 (8 bases). V was clipped by 2 bases and J by 0 bases, with 40 bases between them. The CDR3 length is 25 residues. CDR1 and CDR2 (germline): TSWWSYY, QGS. The DNA for the CDR3 is TGTGCTCTTGGGGAATCGGGCCTTCCTGAGGCGACTTTTGAATGGGGGATCCTGAACACCGATAAACTCATCTTT. Residues: CALGESGLPEATFEWGILNTDKLIF.

This clone was seen more than once but under ten times. This likely stems from a read error, as it lies one base from a far larger clone. The chain combines TRDV1 with TRDJ1; D tentatively reads TRDD2 or TRDD3 (5 bases each). Germline CDR1 TSWWSYY, CDR2 QGS. V lost 4 bases, J lost 0 bases, and 27 bases lay in between. This CDR3 region has 20 residues. CDR3 sequence: CALGATHFRKGVAYTDKLIF. For the CDR3, the DNA is TGTGCTCTTGGGGCTACCCACTTCCGGAAGGGGGTCGCGTACACCGATAAACTCATCTTT.

By share of the sample, this clone is large. Other DNA sequences in this sample translate to the same CDR3. V gene TRDV1 combines with J gene TRDJ1; 8 bases map to TRDD3. Unmatched junction bases numbered 18, after V lost 4 bases and J lost 2 bases. Germline V gene data show CDR1 as TSWWSYY and CDR2 as QGS. The CDR3 has 19 amino acids. The CDR3 DNA follows: TGTGCTCTTGGGGGGCGGGACCATCGCACTGGGGGTTTGACCGATAAACTCATCTTT. Residues: CALGGRDHRTGGLTDKLIF.

This clone is labeled hyperexpanded. Other DNA sequences in this specimen translate into the identical CDR3. The rearrangement joins TRDV1 to TRDJ1; 8 bases are a match to TRDD3. Germline trimming cut 6 bases from V and 0 bases from J; bases unmatched to any gene: 33. Germline CDR1 reads TSWWSYY; CDR2 reads QGS. The CDR3 runs 24 residues. In nucleotides, the CDR3 is TGTGCTCTTGGTGGGGCTGCCCACGGGCCGGCGAGGGCTACGAACTGGGGGTACACCGATAAACTCATCTTT. This gives the protein CALGGAAHGPARATNWGYTDKLIF.

This clone occurred a few times. The rearrangement uses TRDV1 and TRDJ1, with TRDD3 matching 8 bases. Germline assignment: CDR1 TSWWSYY and CDR2 QGS. This CDR3 contains 21 residues. The junction had 25 bases not matched to a gene; V was cut back by 5 bases and J by 2 bases. The CDR3 sequence: CALGPEITNYDRTGGTDKLIF. CDR3 sequence (DNA): TGTGCTCTTGGGCCAGAAATCACCAACTACGACCGTACTGGGGGGACCGATAAACTCATCTTT.

Note on this clone: This may stem from a read error, because a much larger clone lies one nucleotide away. V is TRAV38-2/DV8 and J is TRDJ1; the match to TRDD3 covers 10 bases. Because TCRdb records no J gene, it was assigned here through a match of the DNA to germline. V shed 0 bases and J 0 bases; nucleotides not matched to a gene: 20. Germline CDR1 reads TSESDYY; CDR2 reads QEAYKQQN. The CDR3 has 22 residues. As DNA, the CDR3 is TGTGCTTATAGGAGCGGGGCTAAGCGCCCTTACTGGGGGATCCAAGACACCGATAAACTCATCTTT. It translates to CAYRSGAKRPYWGIQDTDKLIF.

This clone is large (0.1 to 1%) by share. This chain uses TRDV2 with TRDJ3; 7 positions agree with TRDD3. There are 16 residues in the CDR3. The germline gives CDR1 GEAIGNYY, CDR2 EKD. The junction had 1 base not matched to a gene; V was cut back by 3 bases and J by 0 bases. For the CDR3, the DNA is TGTGCCTGTGACTGGGGGAGCTCCTGGGACACCCGACAGATGTTTTTC. Translated: CACDWGSSWDTRQMFF.

This clone was found a few times. A far larger clone lies a single base away; this is likely a read error. This sample includes further DNA sequences coding for the same CDR3. The chain has TRDV1 and TRDJ1, with TRDD3 matching 10 bases. Germline V CDR1 and CDR2: TSWWSYY, QGS. V trimming: 6 bases; J trimming: 7 bases; junction bases outside the gene matches: 20. The length of the CDR3 is 18 residues. The CDR3: CALGVSLPAVLGDSKLIF. In DNA form, the CDR3 reads TGTGCTCTTGGAGTCTCACTTCCAGCCGTACTGGGGGATTCTAAACTCATCTTT.

Relative to its sample, this clone is medium-sized (0.01 to 0.1%). The chain employs TRDV1 and TRDJ1, with TRDD3 matching 10 bases. Trimming cost V 5 bases and J 0 bases; bases outside gene matches: 21. CDR3 length equals 21 residues. Looked up from germline, CDR1 is TSWWSYY and CDR2 is QGS. The CDR3 coding sequence is TGTGCTCTTGGGCCCCACCTCCCCGTACGGACTGGGGGATTGTACACCGATAAACTCATCTTT. Translating gives CALGPHLPVRTGGLYTDKLIF.

A remark on this clone: One base separates it from a far larger clone, so it is likely a read error. Other DNA sequences in this specimen translate into the identical CDR3. The genes are TRDV1 and TRDJ1, with a weak D call TRDD3 (8 bases). This CDR3 has 25 amino acids. Germline loops: CDR1 TSWWSYY, CDR2 QGS. V lost 2 bases to trimming and J lost 0 bases, with 40 bases between them. Here the CDR3 reads CALGESGLPEATFEWGILYTDKLIF. The CDR3 coding sequence is TGTGCTCTTGGGGAATCGGGCCTTCCTGAGGCGACATTTGAATGGGGGATCCTGTACACCGATAAACTCATCTTT.

Comments on this clone: A much larger clone lies one base from this, so it may be a read error. The chain couples TRDV3 to TRDJ1; the D gene is possibly TRDD2 (6 bases). TCRdb leaves out the J gene; it was filled in here by matching the DNA to germline. Trimming took off 0 bases at V and 0 bases at J, with 17 bases between the two ends. Germline V lookup: CDR1 TVYSNPD, CDR2 GDNSRS (reference sequence). CDR3 size: 16 residues. The CDR3 protein is CAFRSYVKRDTDKLIF. CDR3 DNA sequence: TGTGCCTTTAGGTCCTACGTGAAGAGAGACACCGATAAACTCATCTTT.

This clone was seen only a few times. This may come from a read error, since a much larger clone is one base off. This rearrangement joins TRDV1 to TRDJ1; 7 bases agree with TRDD3. This CDR3 region has 18 residues. Germline CDR1 reads TSWWSYY; CDR2 reads QGS. The CDR3 DNA reads as TGTGCTATTGGGGAGCGTGCCACCGGGGGATGGTCCACCGATAAACTCATCTTT. Translation: CAIGERATGGWSTDKLIF.

Turning to this clone: This likely traces to a read error, being one base from a far larger clone. This chain connects TRDV1 to TRDJ1; weak D call: TRDD2 (5 bases). Per the germline V gene, CDR1 is TSWWSYY and CDR2 is QGS. The CDR3 has 17 amino acids. Trimming shortened V by 1 base and J by 4 bases, and 19 bases separated the two germline ends. The CDR3 sequence: CALGEPLLGTYIDKLIF. In DNA, the CDR3 is TGTGCTCTTGGGGAACCTCTCCTCGGTACCTACATCGATAAACTCATCTTT.